The rows below give T cell receptor beta chains drawn from one sample of a study of technical replicates of blood from a handful of donors. Here immunoSEQ multiplex PCR was the method, and the copy in TCRdb shows in-frame clones only, minus some. The sample lists about 75,000 clones, around 97% occurring once. The sequenced sample consisted of T cells isolated from PBMCs. The receptors were gathered from a human donor in good health. Each CDR3 is given with its conserved first and last residue. D genes are given only for firm matches. Clone size, where shown, is once, few, many, or a class for clones that have expanded.

CDR3 DNA	CDR3 protein	clone size	V gene	J gene	D gene
TGTGCCAGCAGGGACGGGGTCGGGACTGAAGCTTTCTTT	CASRDGVGTEAFF	-	TRBV25-1	TRBJ1-1	-
TGTGCCAGCAGCTCATTACAGGGGGCGGGAGACGGCTACACCTTC	CASSSLQGAGDGYTF	-	TRBV5-4	TRBJ1-2	TRBD1
TGTGCCAGCTCACAGACTAGGAAGAGTACTAGCAATCAGCCCCAGCATTTT	CASSQTRKSTSNQPQHF	-	TRBV18	TRBJ1-5	-
TGCGCGCCTGGGGAGGTTAAAGAAAAACTGTTTTTT	CAPGEVKEKLFF	-	TRBV5-1	TRBJ1-4	-
TGTGCCAGCAGCAGAATGGGACAAACCTACGAGCAGTACTTC	CASSRMGQTYEQYF	-	TRBV11-3	TRBJ2-7	-
TGTGCCAGCAGCATCCTCCCAGGGGGCGGCGGCGAGCAGTACTTC	CASSILPGGGGEQYF	-	TRBV9	TRBJ2-7	TRBD1
TGTGCCAGCAGCCCCGGGACTAGCCCACACTACGAGCAGTACTTC	CASSPGTSPHYEQYF	-	TRBV14	TRBJ2-7	TRBD2
TGTGCCAGCAGCTTAGCCGCGGGCTCCTACAATGAGCAGTTCTTC	CASSLAAGSYNEQFF	-	TRBV7-6	TRBJ2-1	-
TGTGCCAGCAGTGTAGACAGATACTATGGCTACACCTTC	CASSVDRYYGYTF	few	TRBV25-1	TRBJ1-2	-
TGTGCCAGCAGCCCGTATGGGGCATCGAACACTGAAGCTTTCTTT	CASSPYGASNTEAFF	-	TRBV7-9	TRBJ1-1	-
TGTGCCAGCAGTTTCCGGGGTACTCTCACCGGGGAGCTGTTTTTT	CASSFRGTLTGELFF	-	TRBV6-1	TRBJ2-2	-
TGTGCCAGCAGCCCGAAGGGGGGGGGCTACGAGCAGTACTTC	CASSPKGGGYEQYF	-	TRBV7-2	TRBJ2-7	-
TGCAGCGTTGAGACAGGGGGCAAGGATACGCAGTATTTT	CSVETGGKDTQYF	-	TRBV29-1	TRBJ2-3	TRBD1
TGCGCCAGCAGCGAGGCGGCCTCAGGGTACTACGAGCAGTACTTC	CASSEAASGYYEQYF	-	TRBV4-1	TRBJ2-7	-
TGTGCCAGCAGCTTAGTCCTGTCCTACGAGCAGTACTTC	CASSLVLSYEQYF	-	TRBV11-2	TRBJ2-7	-
TGTGCCAGCAGGAGGAGGACAGGGTCTTCCTCCTACGAGCAGTACTTC	CASRRRTGSSSYEQYF	-	TRBV2	TRBJ2-7	TRBD1
TGTGCCACCTTTGGGAGGGCGCGGGGAGGCTACACCTTC	CATFGRARGGYTF	-	TRBV7-9	TRBJ1-2	-
TGTGCCAGCTCACCAGGCCAGGTTAATGAAAAACTGTTTTTT	CASSPGQVNEKLFF	-	TRBV18	TRBJ1-4	-
TGTGCCAGCAGCTTAGGTCAGACTGCCACTGAAGCTTTCTTT	CASSLGQTATEAFF	-	TRBV11-2	TRBJ1-1	-
TGTGCCAGCAGTGAAGTGGAGGGCCGGCAGTATTTT	CASSEVEGRQYF	-	TRBV6-1	TRBJ2-3	-
TGTGCCAGCAGTCCAGGGACAGCCTTAAACTCCTACAATGAGCAGTTCTTC	CASSPGTALNSYNEQFF	-	TRBV28	TRBJ2-1	TRBD1
TGTGCCAGCAGGTATCGACAGGGTTTTGACACCGGGGAGCTGTTTTTT	CASRYRQGFDTGELFF	-	TRBV28	TRBJ2-2	TRBD1
TGTGCCAGCAGCTACCCTCTTCGGGGGGCTGGCACCGGGGAGCTGTTTTTT	CASSYPLRGAGTGELFF	-	TRBV28	TRBJ2-2	-
TGTGCCAGCAGCCAGACGGGACATTACTATGGCTACACCTTC	CASSQTGHYYGYTF	-	TRBV14	TRBJ1-2	-
TGTGCCAGTTCCCGGGGAGAGCTGTTTTTT	CASSRGELFF	-	TRBV2	TRBJ2-2	-
TGCGCCAGCAGCTTCGGACTAGCGTCGAACACCGGGGAGCTGTTTTTT	CASSFGLASNTGELFF	once	TRBV5-1	TRBJ2-2	TRBD2
TGTGCCAGCGGCGAACAGGGGTTACAAACTGAAGCTTTCTTT	CASGEQGLQTEAFF	-	TRBV2	TRBJ1-1	TRBD1
TGCGCCAGCAGCTTGGGTGCGGCAGGGGGTACCTACGAGCAGTACTTC	CASSLGAAGGTYEQYF	-	TRBV5-1	TRBJ2-7	TRBD1
TGTGCCAGCAGCTTGGCTGGGACAGGGGTCCCCTACGAGCAGTACTTC	CASSLAGTGVPYEQYF	-	TRBV5-6	TRBJ2-7	TRBD1
TGTGCCAGCAGCCGAGGGGGCGGGAGGGCCGGAAATGAGCAGTTCTTC	CASSRGGGRAGNEQFF	-	TRBV4-2	TRBJ2-1	TRBD2
TGTGCCAGCAGTGGTACAGGCGCAGATACGCAGTATTTT	CASSGTGADTQYF	-	TRBV6-5	TRBJ2-3	-
TGTGCCAGCACCAAACTGGGACAGGGCTTCCATGAGCAGTTCTTC	CASTKLGQGFHEQFF	-	TRBV7-6	TRBJ2-1	TRBD1
TGTGCCAGCAGCTTGGGACTAGCGGGAGGCAATGAGCAGTTCTTC	CASSLGLAGGNEQFF	-	TRBV5-5	TRBJ2-1	TRBD2
TGTGCCAGCAGTTTATGGACTAGCGGTTACAATGAGCAGTTCTTC	CASSLWTSGYNEQFF	-	TRBV28	TRBJ2-1	TRBD2
TGTGCCAGCAGTCAACTAGGGTTTAGCAATGAGCAGTTCTTC	CASSQLGFSNEQFF	-	TRBV6-4	TRBJ2-1	-